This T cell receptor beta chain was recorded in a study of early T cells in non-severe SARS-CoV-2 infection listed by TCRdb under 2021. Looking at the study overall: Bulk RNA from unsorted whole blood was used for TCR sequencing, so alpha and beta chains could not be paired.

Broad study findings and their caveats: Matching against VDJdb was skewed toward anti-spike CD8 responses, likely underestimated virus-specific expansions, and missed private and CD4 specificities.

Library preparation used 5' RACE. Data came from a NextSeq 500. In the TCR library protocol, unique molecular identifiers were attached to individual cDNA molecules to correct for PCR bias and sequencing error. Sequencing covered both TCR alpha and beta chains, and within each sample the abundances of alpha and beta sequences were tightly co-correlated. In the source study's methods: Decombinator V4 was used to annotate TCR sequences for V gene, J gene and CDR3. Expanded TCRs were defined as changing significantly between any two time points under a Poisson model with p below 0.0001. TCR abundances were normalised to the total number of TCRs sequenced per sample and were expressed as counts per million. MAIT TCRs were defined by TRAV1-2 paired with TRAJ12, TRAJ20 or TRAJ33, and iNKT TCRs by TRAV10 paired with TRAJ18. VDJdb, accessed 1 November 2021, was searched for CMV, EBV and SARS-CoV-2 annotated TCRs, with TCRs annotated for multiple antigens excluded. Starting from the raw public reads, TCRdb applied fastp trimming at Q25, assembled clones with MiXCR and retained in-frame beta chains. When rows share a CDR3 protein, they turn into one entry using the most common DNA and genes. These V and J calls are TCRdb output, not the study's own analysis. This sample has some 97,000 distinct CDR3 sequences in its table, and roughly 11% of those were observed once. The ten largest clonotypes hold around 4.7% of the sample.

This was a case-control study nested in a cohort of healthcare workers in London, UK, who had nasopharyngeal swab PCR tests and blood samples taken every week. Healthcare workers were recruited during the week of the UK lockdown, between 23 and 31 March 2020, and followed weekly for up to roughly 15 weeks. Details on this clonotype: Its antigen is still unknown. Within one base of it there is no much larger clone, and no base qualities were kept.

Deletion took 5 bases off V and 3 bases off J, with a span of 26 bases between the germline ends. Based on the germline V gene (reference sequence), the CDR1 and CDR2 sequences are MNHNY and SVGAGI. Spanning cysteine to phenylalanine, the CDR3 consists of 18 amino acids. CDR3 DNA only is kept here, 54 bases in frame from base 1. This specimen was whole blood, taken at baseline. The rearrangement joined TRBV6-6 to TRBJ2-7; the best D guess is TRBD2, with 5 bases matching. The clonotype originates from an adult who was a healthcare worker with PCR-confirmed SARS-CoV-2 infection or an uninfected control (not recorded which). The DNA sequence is TGTGCCAGCAGTGGAGGCCTAATCAAGCCTAGAAAAGTCTACGAGCAGTACTTC. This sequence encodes CASSGGLIKPRKVYEQYF.